The present T cell receptor (beta chain) was sequenced within a study of cytomegalovirus exposure and HLA in healthy donors. Study findings and constraints: Owing to their indistinguishability, certain V segments, notably TRBV6-2 and TRBV6-3, were excluded. Overall, around 160 TCR beta chains were annotated as cytomegalovirus-associated. In an earlier analysis, about 90% or about 30%: the productive usage of most TCR beta V segments.

This CDR3 has 12 amino acids. Germline V gene data show CDR1 as ENHRY and CDR2 as SYGVKD. V was shortened by 5 bases and J by 9 bases, with 11 bases between the two germline ends. This clone occurred a few times. Its antigen is not known. This PCR relied on a set of 60 Vbeta primers and 13 Jbeta primers. TCRdb's table, derived via immunoSEQ multiplex PCR, lists solely in-frame clones and lacks some. The table has fewer than 200,000 clones, approximately 79% seen once; the top ten hold over 2%. The sample consisted of PBMCs. The receptor comes from a male donor in good health and CMV-seronegative. The chain couples TRBV10-3 to TRBJ2-1; D is possibly TRBD2 (5 bases). The CDR3 nucleotides are TGTGCCATCAGTCGTGAGGGCAGTGAGCAGTTCTTC. Translated: CAISREGSEQFF.